This T cell receptor beta chain was sequenced for a study of blood T cell repertoires in COVID-19. Whole-study context: The origin of the acute and convalescent COVID-19 samples was the United States, Italy and Spain. The cDNA or gDNA used as material had been derived from T cells, B-cell-depleted T cells, or PBMCs.

The CDR3 has 13 amino acids. V was pared by 6 bases and J by 6 bases, with 12 bases between. Germline V gives CDR1 LNHDA, CDR2 SQIVND (reference sequence). The method was immunoSEQ multiplex PCR; TCRdb's version includes in-frame clones alone and lacks a portion of them. Of over 50,000 clones listed, approximately 91% are singletons. This clonotype was obtained from a man aged 45 to 65 with active COVID-19. The chain is built from TRBV19 and TRBJ1-5; maybe TRBD1 (5 bases). The sample comprised peripheral blood. The CDR3 region has the DNA TGTGCCAGTAGCACAGGCGAAGGTCAGCCCCAGCATTTT. Translating gives CASSTGEGQPQHF.